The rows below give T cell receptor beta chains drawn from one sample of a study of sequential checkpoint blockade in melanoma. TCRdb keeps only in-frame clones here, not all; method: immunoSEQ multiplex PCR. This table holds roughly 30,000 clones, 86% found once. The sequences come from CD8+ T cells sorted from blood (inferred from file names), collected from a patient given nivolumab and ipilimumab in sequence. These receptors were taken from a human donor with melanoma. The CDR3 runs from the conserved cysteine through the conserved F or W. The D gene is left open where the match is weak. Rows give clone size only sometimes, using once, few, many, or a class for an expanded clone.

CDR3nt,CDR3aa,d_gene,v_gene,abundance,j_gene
TGTGCCAGCAGTGAATCCCGGGGGGGCCCCTACGAGCAGTACTTC,CASSESRGGPYEQYF,TRBD2,TRBV6-1,-,TRBJ2-7
TGTGCCAGCAGCGCGGGATACGAGCAGTACTTC,CASSAGYEQYF,-,TRBV9,-,TRBJ2-7
TGTGCCAGCAGCCACCCGGGACTGACGCAGTATTTT,CASSHPGLTQYF,-,TRBV5-6,-,TRBJ2-3
TGTGCCAGCAGTTACTCTCAGGGGTTTGGCTACACCTTC,CASSYSQGFGYTF,-,TRBV6-5,-,TRBJ1-2
TGCGCCAGCAGCCCCCGGCGGGGGGGCGTGGAGACCCAGTACTTC,CASSPRRGGVETQYF,TRBD2,TRBV4-3,-,TRBJ2-5
TGTGCCAGCAGCCTTCGGACAGGGGCCTACGAGCAGTACTTC,CASSLRTGAYEQYF,TRBD1,TRBV7-6,-,TRBJ2-7
TGCGCCAGCAGCCAAGTCCTTCTTGGCAATATTTATGGCTACACCTTC,CASSQVLLGNIYGYTF,-,TRBV4-3,-,TRBJ1-2
TGTGCCAGCAGTCTCCCGAGCGGGAAGGAGGGTGAGCAGTTCTTC,CASSLPSGKEGEQFF,TRBD2,TRBV27,-,TRBJ2-1
TGTGCCAGCAGCTTAGACCGCGGGAGGGCCTTAGATGAGCAGTTCTTC,CASSLDRGRALDEQFF,TRBD2,TRBV7-9,once,TRBJ2-1
TGTGCCAGCAAAAATAGCGGGAGTGGAGAGACCCAGTACTTC,CASKNSGSGETQYF,TRBD2,TRBV28,-,TRBJ2-5
TGCGCCAGCAGCTTGATGGCGGGGGGATACTACAATGAGCAGTTCTTC,CASSLMAGGYYNEQFF,TRBD2,TRBV5-1,-,TRBJ2-1
TGCGCCAGTAGACCCTCCGGGACAAATTCGAACACCGGGGAGCTGTTTTTT,CASRPSGTNSNTGELFF,-,TRBV23-1,-,TRBJ2-2
TGTGCCAGCAGTTTACGGGACACAGATACGCAGTATTTT,CASSLRDTDTQYF,-,TRBV28,few,TRBJ2-3
TGTGCCAGCAGGATCGACTTGTTCGAGCAGTACTTC,CASRIDLFEQYF,-,TRBV6-6,-,TRBJ2-7
TGTGCCAGCAGCTTCGGGAGTTTGGAGCAGTTCTTC,CASSFGSLEQFF,-,TRBV5-4,-,TRBJ2-1
TGTGCCAGCAGCCTCGTCACTACGAACCAAGAGACCCAGTACTTC,CASSLVTTNQETQYF,-,TRBV28,-,TRBJ2-5
TGTGCCAGGGGCACGAGGACAGGGGCCTACGAGCAGTACTTC,CARGTRTGAYEQYF,TRBD1,TRBV2,few,TRBJ2-7
TGTGCCAGCAGCTTAGGAACACACTCCTACGAGCAGTACTTC,CASSLGTHSYEQYF,-,TRBV11-2,-,TRBJ2-7
TGCGCCAGCAGCTTGTACGGAGTAACAAATTCACCCCTCCACTTT,CASSLYGVTNSPLHF,-,TRBV5-1,-,TRBJ1-6
TGTGCCAGCAGCTTACTGGCGGGAGTTAAGAATGAGCAGTTCTTC,CASSLLAGVKNEQFF,TRBD2,TRBV7-2,-,TRBJ2-1
TGTGCCAGCAGCCAAGACAGGGGGCGCGTCTATAATTCACCCCTCCACTTT,CASSQDRGRVYNSPLHF,TRBD1,TRBV4-2,-,TRBJ1-6
TGTGCCAGTAGTATAGCTGGGACAGGGGGCGAAAAACTGTTTTTT,CASSIAGTGGEKLFF,TRBD1,TRBV19,-,TRBJ1-4
TGTGCCAGCAGGGGGTGGGGGGACCATCACGAGCAGTACTTC,CASRGWGDHHEQYF,-,TRBV6-4,few,TRBJ2-7
TGTGCCAGCTCACCACCGAAGGGACAGGATGGTGGCTACACCTTC,CASSPPKGQDGGYTF,TRBD1,TRBV18,-,TRBJ1-2
TGCGCCAGCAGCCTCGGACAGGGGGCGCCGGGCACTGAAGCTTTCTTT,CASSLGQGAPGTEAFF,TRBD1,TRBV4-3,-,TRBJ1-1
TGTGCCACCAGCAGGGACAGGGGGACCGGGGAGCTGTTTTTT,CATSRDRGTGELFF,TRBD1,TRBV15,few,TRBJ2-2
TGTGCCAGCAGTCTCCGGGACAGCCGCTACGAGCAGTACTTC,CASSLRDSRYEQYF,TRBD1,TRBV27,-,TRBJ2-7
TGTGCCAGCAGCCCACAGGGGGTGTGGGAAAAACTGTTTTTT,CASSPQGVWEKLFF,TRBD1,TRBV7-9,-,TRBJ1-4
TGTGCCAGCAGCTGGCCCGGGGTCGGGCCCCCAAATTCACCCCTCCACTTT,CASSWPGVGPPNSPLHF,-,TRBV7-2,-,TRBJ1-6
TGTGCCAGCAGCTTGGCCCTGGGACTTGATGCAACTAATGAAAAACTGTTTTTT,CASSLALGLDATNEKLFF,-,TRBV5-8,-,TRBJ1-4
TGTGCCAGCAGCTTAGTTGGGCAACAAGAGACCCAGTACTTC,CASSLVGQQETQYF,-,TRBV11-2,once,TRBJ2-5
TGTGCCAGCAGTACCGGGACAGGGTGGTCGAATGAGCAGTTCTTC,CASSTGTGWSNEQFF,TRBD1,TRBV6-5,once,TRBJ2-1
TGTGCCAGCAGCTTAGCACTAGCGGGGGAGCAGTACTTC,CASSLALAGEQYF,TRBD2,TRBV7-9,-,TRBJ2-7
TGCGCCAGCAGCCAAGTGGGACAGTCCTTCAGCAATCAGCCCCAGCATTTT,CASSQVGQSFSNQPQHF,TRBD1,TRBV4-1,-,TRBJ1-5
TGTGCCAGCAGCTTAGCGGGACAGGGGACCTACGAGCAGTACTTC,CASSLAGQGTYEQYF,TRBD1,TRBV11-2,-,TRBJ2-7
TGTGCCAGCAGCTGGGACAGGGGGAATGAAAAACTGTTTTTT,CASSWDRGNEKLFF,TRBD1,TRBV5-4,-,TRBJ1-4
TGTGCCAGCAGTCTCCAGGGGAACGCTGAAGCTTTCTTT,CASSLQGNAEAFF,-,TRBV27,-,TRBJ1-1
TGCGCCAGCAGCTTGATGTCTGGGGGGATGGATGAAAAACTGTTTTTT,CASSLMSGGMDEKLFF,-,TRBV5-1,-,TRBJ1-4
TGTGCCAGTAGTATTGCGAGGGGGCGGCCAGATACGCAGTATTTT,CASSIARGRPDTQYF,TRBD1,TRBV19,few,TRBJ2-3
TGCGCCAGCAGTCCCCTCCGGAACTATAGCAATCAGCCCCAGCATTTT,CASSPLRNYSNQPQHF,-,TRBV23-1,few,TRBJ1-5
TGTGCTAGCAACCAGGGCGGCACCGGGGAGCTGTTTTTT,CASNQGGTGELFF,-,TRBV12-5,-,TRBJ2-2
TGTGCCAGCAGTCCAGTTGGCTCCTACGAGCAGTACTTC,CASSPVGSYEQYF,-,TRBV28,-,TRBJ2-7
TGTGCCAGCAGCTCTCGGGACAGGGCTAATGAAAAACTGTTTTTT,CASSSRDRANEKLFF,TRBD1,TRBV13,-,TRBJ1-4
TGTGCCAGCAGTGACTACGACCCTAGCGGGGAAAACGGGGCCAAAAACATTCAGTACTTC,CASSDYDPSGENGAKNIQYF,TRBD2,TRBV6-4,-,TRBJ2-4
TGTGCCAGCAGCGTAGTTAGCCCCCGGGGGGGGGAGCTGTTTTTT,CASSVVSPRGGELFF,-,TRBV9,-,TRBJ2-2
TGCGCCAGCAGCTTGCGCCAGGGAAAATCCTACGAGCAGTACTTC,CASSLRQGKSYEQYF,-,TRBV5-1,-,TRBJ2-7